This T cell receptor beta chain was profiled in a study of blood T cell repertoires in COVID-19. Study context: COVID-19 samples, acute and convalescent, were from the United States, Italy and Spain.

Assay: immunoSEQ multiplex PCR; the TCRdb copy retains only in-frame clones and omits some. Of tens of thousands of clones listed, approximately 80% are singletons. Deletions cut 3 bases from V and 7 bases from J, with 25 bases between. The length of the CDR3 is 16 residues. Germline V lookup: CDR1 GTSNPN, CDR2 SVGIG (reference sequence). The sequenced material came from peripheral blood. The gene calls are TRBV30 and TRBJ2-7; perhaps TRBD1 as D (6 bases). The sequence derives from a woman in her sixties with acute or convalescent COVID-19. CDR3 residues: CAWRPRTAGDPGEQYF. CDR3 bases: TGTGCCTGGAGACCAAGGACAGCCGGTGACCCCGGAGAGCAGTACTTC.